This T cell receptor beta chain came from a study of blood T cell repertoires in COVID-19. Study as a whole: PBMCs, B-cell-depleted T cells, or T cells were the source of the cDNA or gDNA that made up the material.

Patients of the Seattle cohort, enrolled during active infection, were followed longitudinally. This CDR3 has 15 residues. The germline CDR1 and CDR2 sequences are MGHRA and YSYEKL. V shed 5 bases and J 0 bases; nucleotides not matched to a gene: 5. Sequencing used immunoSEQ multiplex PCR; TCRdb keeps in-frame clones, though not all of them. In the table there are approximately 180,000 clones, 85% of which are singletons. This clonotype was obtained from a person aged 65 to 85 with COVID-19, enrolled during active disease. The J gene is TRBJ1-1, the V gene TRBV4-1; 8 bases map to TRBD1. The sample was peripheral blood. The DNA of the CDR3 is TGCGCCAGCAGCATCGGACAGGGCTTGAACACTGAAGCTTTCTTT. It codes for CASSIGQGLNTEAFF.